Listed here are 26 T cell receptor beta chains from one sample, sequenced in a study of blood T cell repertoires in COVID-19. Repertoires were generated with immunoSEQ multiplex PCR, while TCRdb's copy carries only in-frame clones and drops some. Of about 170,000 clones in the sample, around 80% were seen once. The source material was PBMCs or T cells enriched from blood (not recorded which). Receptor source: a woman in her sixties or seventies in a cohort exposed to, infected with or recovered from COVID-19 (not recorded which).

The genes are TRBV5-6 and TRBJ2-3; 7 bases fit TRBD2. Germline lookup yields CDR1 SGHDT and CDR2 YYEEEE. The length of the CDR3 is 14 residues. The ends lost 0 bases at V and 3 bases at J; junction bases unmatched: 1. The CDR3, as DNA: TGTGCCAGCAGCTTGGCCGGGAGGACAGATACGCAGTATTTT. Residues: CASSLAGRTDTQYF.

This clone has only a few counts. The CDR3 sequence: CSARTSYGYTF. CDR3 bases: TGCAGTGCTAGGACTTCCTATGGCTACACCTTC. The rearrangement uses TRBV20-1 and TRBJ1-2; D unresolved. The germline V gene has CDR1 DFQATT and CDR2 SNEGSKA (reference sequence). There are 11 residues in the CDR3. The V end was cut by 3 bases, the J end by 4 bases, with 6 bases between.

The V gene is TRBV5-1, the J gene TRBJ2-7; TRBD1 is a possible D gene (5 bases). Germline V lookup: CDR1 SGHRS, CDR2 YFSETQ. This CDR3 comprises 15 residues. Trimming cost V 2 bases and J 4 bases, with 16 bases left between them. In DNA form, the CDR3 reads TGCGCCAGCAGCTTATCAGGGTCGACCTCTTACGAGCAGTACTTC. It encodes CASSLSGSTSYEQYF.

The V gene is TRBV25-1, the J gene TRBJ2-7, with 7 bases aligning to TRBD1. With 3 bases clipped from V and 4 bases from J, the junction kept 9 bases outside the gene matches. Germline V lookup: CDR1 MGHDK, CDR2 SYGVNS. There are 15 residues in the CDR3. In DNA form, the CDR3 reads TGTGCCAGCAGTGAGGCCGGGACAGAGAAATACGAGCAGTACTTC. This encodes CASSEAGTEKYEQYF.

The rearrangement uses TRBV2 and TRBJ1-2; D is unresolved. Per germline, CDR1 SNHLY and CDR2 FYNNEI. Trimming shortened V by 5 bases and J by 8 bases, and 15 bases separated the two germline ends. This CDR3 contains 13 residues. The CDR3 nucleotides are TGTGCCAGCAGTTCACATGGCTCAGGCGGCTACACCTTC. Its translation is CASSSHGSGGYTF.

V and J are TRBV3-1 (or the pseudogene TRBV3-2) and TRBJ2-1, with D tentatively TRBD2 (7 bases). Per the germline V gene, CDR1 is LGHDT and CDR2 is YNNKEL (reference sequence). CDR3 length equals 13 residues. V lost 4 bases and J 7 bases, leaving 11 bases between the germline ends. The CDR3 protein is CASSRGGSNEQFF. CDR3 nucleotide sequence: TGTGCCAGCAGCCGGGGGGGCTCGAATGAGCAGTTCTTC.

The rearrangement joins TRBV28 to TRBJ2-7; perhaps TRBD2 as D (6 bases). This CDR3 spans 16 amino acids. The germline CDR1 and CDR2 sequences are MDHEN and SYDVKM. V was cut by 4 bases and J by 2 bases, with 18 bases left in between. The CDR3 DNA sequence: TGTGCCAGCAGTTCCCAGCTTGGAGGGGATCCCTACGAGCAGTACTTC. Protein sequence: CASSSQLGGDPYEQYF.

The V and J genes are TRBV5-1 and TRBJ2-1; TRBD2 aligns across 10 bases. This CDR3 has 15 residues. V shed 1 base, J shed 6 bases, and the junction held 4 bases outside the gene matches. Per the germline V gene, CDR1 is SGHRS and CDR2 is YFSETQ. The CDR3 DNA reads as TGCGCCAGCAGCTTGATTAGCGGGGGGCTCAATGAGCAGTTCTTC. It translates to CASSLISGGLNEQFF.

This chain links TRBV5-1 with TRBJ1-1; no firm D call. The germline CDR1 and CDR2 sequences are SGHRS and YFSETQ. This CDR3 has 18 amino acids. V gave up 0 bases and J gave up 5 bases, with 23 bases separating them. This chain's CDR3 is CASSLVRWDSGEGTEAFF. The CDR3 DNA reads TGCGCCAGCAGCTTGGTTCGGTGGGATTCCGGGGAAGGAACTGAAGCTTTCTTT.

The count of this clone is one. The V call is TRBV28, the J call TRBJ1-6, with a tentative D call TRBD1 (5 bases). This CDR3 is 15 amino acids long. Trimming stripped 5 bases from V and 8 bases from J, with 16 bases between. Germline assignment: CDR1 MDHEN and CDR2 SYDVKM. The CDR3 nucleotides are TGTGCCAGCAGTCCAGGTGGGGCGGGGGATTCACCCCTCCACTTT. This codes for CASSPGGAGDSPLHF.

V gene TRBV7-9 combines with J gene TRBJ2-5; TRBD1 aligns across 10 bases. The trim removed 7 bases at V and 5 bases at J, leaving 7 bases unmatched. The CDR3 covers 14 residues. Germline lookup yields CDR1 SEHNR and CDR2 FQNEAQ (reference sequence). The CDR3 is CASTLTGGGETQYF. CDR3 DNA: TGTGCCAGCACCCTGACAGGGGGCGGTGAGACCCAGTACTTC.

This chain links TRBV2 with TRBJ2-5, with TRBD2 matching over 7 bases. This CDR3 contains 11 residues. Trimming cost V 6 bases and J 10 bases; bases outside gene matches: 5. Germline V CDR1 and CDR2: SNHLY, FYNNEI. The DNA for the CDR3 is TGTGCCAGCAGAGCCACGGGGGGCCAGTACTTC. This gives the protein CASRATGGQYF.

The chain uses TRBV6-6 and TRBJ2-5; the D gene is possibly TRBD1 (8 bases). V was cut by 10 bases and J by 2 bases, with 17 bases left in between. The germline V gene encodes CDR1 MNHNY and CDR2 SVGAGI (reference sequence). The CDR3 has 14 residues. The CDR3 here is CATRGDRTQETQYF. In DNA form, the CDR3 reads TGTGCCACCCGGGGGGACAGGACACAAGAGACCCAGTACTTC.

This clone was seen just once. This chain joins TRBV5-1 and TRBJ2-1, with 10 bases identical to TRBD2. Germline CDR1 is SGHRS and CDR2 is YFSETQ. V lost 5 bases, J lost 5 bases, and 7 bases stayed unmatched. The CDR3 is made up of 15 amino acids. CDR3 nucleotides: TGCGCCAGCAGTACCGGGACTAGCGCTAACAATGAGCAGTTCTTC. It codes for CASSTGTSANNEQFF.

The rearrangement joins TRBV20-1 to TRBJ2-2, with 8 nucleotides matching TRBD2. This CDR3 spans 17 amino acids. V lost 3 bases, J lost 0 bases, and 9 bases stayed unmatched. Looked up from germline, CDR1 is DFQATT and CDR2 is SNEGSKA (reference sequence). The DNA for the CDR3 is TGCAGTGCTAGTGATCCGTCGGGACTAGCGAACACCGGGGAGCTGTTTTTT. As protein: CSASDPSGLANTGELFF.

The chain couples TRBV29-1 to TRBJ1-5, with D tentatively TRBD1 (5 bases). Germline assignment: CDR1 SQVTM and CDR2 ANQGSEA. The CDR3 sequence is 13 residues long. V was pared by 6 bases and J by 7 bases, with 16 bases between. CDR3 sequence reads: CSVNSGHGQPQHF. The CDR3 bases are TGCAGCGTAAACTCCGGACACGGGCAGCCCCAGCATTTT.

This chain joins TRBV6-6 and TRBJ1-2, with 7 bases fitting TRBD1. This CDR3 has 15 amino acids. The V gene end was trimmed by 0 bases and the J gene end by 4 bases; junction bases not matched to a gene: 5. The germline CDR1 and CDR2 sequences are MNHNY and SVGAGI (reference sequence). For the CDR3, the DNA is TGTGCCAGCAGTTACTCGAGGGGACAGTTCTATGGCTACACCTTC. It translates to CASSYSRGQFYGYTF.

This chain connects TRBV18 to TRBJ2-3; D is unresolved. CDR3 length: 13 residues. From germline, CDR1 is KGHSH and CDR2 LQKENI. Deletions cut 8 bases from V and 5 bases from J, with 14 bases between. Written as DNA, the CDR3 is TGTGCCAGCACGAGCCGCGACTTAGATACGCAGTATTTT. Translated, it gives CASTSRDLDTQYF.

This rearrangement joins TRBV28 to TRBJ1-1; the D gene is possibly TRBD1 (6 bases). The CDR3 is 15 amino acids. V was cut by 7 bases and J by 0 bases, with 15 bases left in between. Germline assignment: CDR1 MDHEN and CDR2 SYDVKM. The CDR3 loop reads CASTPGGHLNTEAFF. The DNA of the CDR3 is TGTGCCAGCACCCCGGGGGGACACTTGAACACTGAAGCTTTCTTT.

The chain carries TRBV2 and TRBJ1-6; possibly TRBD1 for D (6 bases). CDR1 is SNHLY and CDR2 is FYNNEI in the germline V gene. The V end was cut by 5 bases, the J end by 0 bases, with 14 bases between. The CDR3 has 17 residues. CDR3 sequence reads: CASSLTGGGSYNSPLHF. As DNA, the CDR3 is TGTGCCAGCAGTTTGACAGGTGGAGGCTCCTATAATTCACCCCTCCACTTT. The full variable domain, rest sourced from reference TRBV2 and TRBJ1-6, is EPEVTQTPSHQVTQMGQEVILRCVPISNHLYFYWYRQILGQKVEFLVSFYNNEISEKSEIFDDQFSVERPDGSNFTLKIRSTKLEDSAMYFCASSLTGGGSYNSPLHFGNGTRLTVT.

CDR3 sequence reads: CASSLAGTSQGNEQFF. The CDR3, as DNA: TGCGCCAGCAGCCTAGCCGGGACTAGCCAAGGGAATGAGCAGTTCTTC. The gene calls are TRBV5-1 and TRBJ2-1, with 9 bases aligning to TRBD2. Trimming at V came to 4 bases and at J to 7 bases, leaving 12 bases not matched to a gene. This CDR3 is built from 16 residues. From germline, CDR1 is SGHRS and CDR2 YFSETQ.

The chain couples TRBV7-3 to TRBJ2-7, with D perhaps matching TRBD2 (5 bases). Per germline, CDR1 SGHTA and CDR2 FQGTGA. The CDR3 is 13 amino acids. Trimming shortened V by 0 bases and J by 9 bases, and 12 bases separated the two germline ends. The CDR3 DNA sequence: TGTGCCAGCAGCTTAACGGGGATGAGCGGGCAGTACTTC. It encodes CASSLTGMSGQYF. Using reference TRBV7-3 and TRBJ2-7 for the parts outside the CDR3, the full variable domain is GAGVSQTPSNKVTEKGKYVELRCDPISGHTALYWYRQSLGQGPEFLIYFQGTGAADDSGLPNDRFFAVRPEGSVSTLKIQRTERGDSAVYLCASSLTGMSGQYFGPGTRLTVT.

The chain carries TRBV7-9 and TRBJ2-1, with 7 bases lining up with TRBD2. Germline V CDR1 and CDR2: SEHNR, FQNEAQ (reference sequence). Unmatched junction bases numbered 13, after V lost 0 bases and J lost 8 bases. This CDR3 region has 17 residues. The CDR3 spells CASSLARDYSSRDEQFF. CDR3 sequence (DNA): TGTGCCAGCAGCTTAGCGAGGGACTACAGCTCTCGGGATGAGCAGTTCTTC.

This chain joins TRBV28 and TRBJ2-3; 7 bases agree with TRBD1. The CDR3 has 13 amino acids. Germline V gives CDR1 MDHEN, CDR2 SYDVKM. The V and J ends lost 6 bases and 4 bases, in that order; junction bases with no gene match: 4. The CDR3 sequence: CASRNTGADTQYF. The CDR3 DNA reads TGTGCCAGCAGAAATACAGGGGCAGATACGCAGTATTTT.

The chain employs TRBV27 and TRBJ1-5; D might be TRBD1 (6 bases). Trimming pared 5 bases from V and 5 bases from J, leaving 10 bases between. The CDR3 is 13 residues long. Germline V gene data show CDR1 as MNHEY and CDR2 as SMNVEV (reference sequence). The CDR3 reads CASSTTGYQPQHF. Here the CDR3 DNA reads TGTGCCAGCAGTACTACAGGGTATCAGCCCCAGCATTTT.

This chain links TRBV5-6 with TRBJ1-4; 9 bases are shared with TRBD1. This CDR3 spans 14 amino acids. Germline V gene sequence: CDR1 SGHDT, CDR2 YYEEEE. Unmatched junction bases numbered 6, after V lost 2 bases and J lost 10 bases. This chain's CDR3 is CASSFPGTGSKLFF. The CDR3 DNA follows: TGTGCCAGCAGCTTTCCCGGGACAGGGTCAAAACTGTTTTTT.